A single sample is the source of the 20 T cell receptor beta chains below, sequenced in a study of pediatric ulcerative colitis. Profiled with immunoSEQ multiplex PCR; TCRdb holds only in-frame clones, not every one. The data hold 59,000 or so clones, with 77% observed a single time. Input material: blood. These receptors came from a boy younger than 18 with moderate ulcerative colitis.

This clone has only a few counts. The chain employs TRBV15 and TRBJ1-2; possibly TRBD1 for D (5 bases). This CDR3 spans 16 amino acids. Trimming stripped 0 bases from V and 7 bases from J, with 18 bases between. Germline V CDR1 and CDR2: LNHNV, YYDKDF (reference sequence). CDR3 sequence: CATSRDTGLTWIGYTF. DNA for the CDR3: TGTGCCACCAGCAGAGATACAGGACTCACCTGGATTGGCTACACCTTC.

The rearrangement joins TRBV10-1 to TRBJ2-7; 9 bases line up with TRBD1. Germline-derived CDR1 and CDR2 are WNHNN and SYGVQD (reference sequence). The CDR3 has 15 residues. With V trimmed by 3 bases and J by 3 bases, 6 bases remained unmatched. The CDR3 region is CASSDPGTGNYEQYF. The CDR3 nucleotides read TGCGCCAGCAGTGACCCCGGGACAGGGAACTACGAGCAGTACTTC.

The gene calls are TRBV10-3 and TRBJ1-2; possible D gene TRBD1, 5 bases. The CDR3 sequence is 12 residues long. The V and J ends lost 2 bases and 5 bases respectively, with 6 bases between them. CDR1 ENHRY and CDR2 SYGVKD come from the germline V gene. The CDR3 DNA reads TGTGCCATCAGTGAGCACAGGTATGGCTACACCTTC. Encoded protein: CAISEHRYGYTF.

This clone was detected only once. This chain joins TRBV15 and TRBJ2-3; D is undetermined. Germline V lookup: CDR1 LNHNV, CDR2 YYDKDF (reference sequence). CDR3 size: 13 residues. V shed 6 bases and J shed 3 bases, with 10 bases lying between them. As DNA, the CDR3 is TGTGCCACCAGTTGGGATCGGACAGATACGCAGTATTTT. Translating it yields CATSWDRTDTQYF.

This clone occurred a few times. The V call is TRBV27, the J call TRBJ1-5, with TRBD1 matching over 7 bases. This CDR3 contains 16 residues. The V segment lost 6 bases and the J segment 2 bases; nucleotides outside the gene matches: 10. Per germline, CDR1 MNHEY and CDR2 SMNVEV (reference sequence). This CDR3 reads CASRSDRVGGNQPQHF. The CDR3, as DNA: TGTGCCAGCAGGTCTGACAGGGTCGGCGGCAATCAGCCCCAGCATTTT.

The sample holds a few counts of this clone. V is TRBV28 and J is TRBJ2-7; the D is unclear. V gave up 5 bases and J gave up 7 bases, with 21 bases separating them. This CDR3 is built from 15 residues. Germline CDR1 and CDR2: MDHEN and SYDVKM. CDR3 amino acids: CASSPLKSGDREQYF. The CDR3 DNA sequence: TGTGCCAGCAGTCCTCTCAAATCCGGCGATCGGGAGCAGTACTTC.

The CDR3 DNA reads as TGTGCCAGTAGTAGGGCGGGGGAAGATGACGAGCAGTACTTC. Translated, it gives CASSRAGEDDEQYF. The chain joins TRBV19 to TRBJ2-7; 7 bases match TRBD2. In germline, CDR1 is LNHDA, CDR2 SQIVND (reference sequence). The CDR3 has 14 residues. With 4 bases clipped from V and 5 bases from J, the junction kept 8 bases outside the gene matches. The full variable domain, with the rest looked up from reference TRBV19 and TRBJ2-7, is DGGITQSPKYLFRKEGQNVTLSCEQNLNHDAMYWYRQDPGQGLRLIYYSQIVNDFQKGDIAEGYSVSREKKESFPLTVTSAQKNPTAFYLCASSRAGEDDEQYFGPGTRLTVT.

This chain uses TRBV4-1 with TRBJ2-1; 7 nucleotides align to TRBD2. J was trimmed by 6 bases and V by 1 base; bases with no gene match: 9. Germline CDR1 MGHRA, CDR2 YSYEKL. This CDR3 is built from 16 residues. CDR3 bases: TGCGCCAGCAGCCAAGGAGGGCAGGGAGGGCCCAATGAGCAGTTCTTC. Protein: CASSQGGQGGPNEQFF.

The rearrangement uses TRBV5-1 and TRBJ2-1; D uncertain. CDR1 and CDR2 (germline): SGHRS, YFSETQ. The CDR3 runs to 13 residues. V lost 0 bases to trimming and J lost 2 bases, with 3 bases between them. This chain's CDR3 is CASSLEAYNEQFF. The CDR3 nucleotides are TGCGCCAGCAGCTTGGAGGCCTACAATGAGCAGTTCTTC. The full variable domain, in which reference TRBV5-1 and TRBJ2-1 provide the parts outside the CDR3, is KAGVTQTPRYLIKTRGQQVTLSCSPISGHRSVSWYQQTPGQGLQFLFEYFSETQRNKGNFPGRFSGRQFSNSRSEMNVSTLELGDSALYLCASSLEAYNEQFFGPGTRLTVL.

The chain carries TRBV6-6 and TRBJ2-7, with unresolved D. CDR3 length equals 12 residues. Looked up from germline, CDR1 is MNHNY and CDR2 is SVGAGI (reference sequence). Trimming pared 6 bases from V and 0 bases from J, leaving 6 bases between. DNA of the CDR3: TGTGCCAGCAGCCCGAGCTCCTACGAGCAGTACTTC. It is translated as CASSPSSYEQYF.

V gene TRBV7-2 combines with J gene TRBJ1-5; weak D call: TRBD1 (6 bases). The germline V and J ends were trimmed by 1 base and 7 bases, with 20 bases remaining between them. Looked up from germline, CDR1 is SGHTA and CDR2 is FQGNSA. The CDR3 totals 17 residues. The CDR3 is CASSLDSVAQGGQPQHF. CDR3 DNA sequence: TGTGCCAGCAGCTTAGACTCGGTCGCACAGGGTGGCCAGCCCCAGCATTTT.

The chain couples TRBV7-3 to TRBJ2-3, with 11 bases matching TRBD2. The length of the CDR3 is 17 residues. With V trimmed by 5 bases and J by 2 bases, 9 bases remained unmatched. Germline CDR1 and CDR2: SGHTA and FQGTGA. The CDR3 protein is CASSVAGTSGPTDTQYF. CDR3 in DNA: TGTGCCAGCAGCGTGGCCGGGACTAGCGGACCCACAGATACGCAGTATTTT.

This clone has a single count. The rearrangement links TRBV5-6 to TRBJ1-1; the D gene is possibly TRBD1 (5 bases). V was clipped by 1 base and J by 0 bases, with 10 bases between them. CDR3 length: 15 residues. CDR1 SGHDT and CDR2 YYEEEE come from the germline V gene. The CDR3 sequence is CASSLTGNMNTEAFF. The CDR3 DNA reads as TGTGCCAGCAGCTTGACAGGTAACATGAACACTGAAGCTTTCTTT.

The chain employs TRBV21-1 and TRBJ1-4. TRBV21-1 corresponds to a pseudogene. The CDR3 is 15 amino acids. CDR3 nucleotide sequence: TGTGCCAGCACCCATTCGGGAGTCGGTAATGAAAAACTGTTTTTT. Its protein is CASTHSGVGNEKLFF.

This chain links TRBV9 with TRBJ2-3; 7 nucleotides align to TRBD2. CDR3 size: 14 residues. V was pared by 0 bases and J by 2 bases, with 0 bases of the junction left unmatched. Germline values: CDR1 SGDLS, CDR2 YYNGEE. The CDR3 region is CASSVGDYTDTQYF. The CDR3 DNA is TGTGCCAGCAGCGTAGGGGACTACACAGATACGCAGTATTTT.

This clone was seen only a few times. The V and J genes are TRBV19 and TRBJ1-1; 8 nucleotides align to TRBD1. There are 14 residues in the CDR3. V shed 3 bases, J shed 4 bases, and the junction held 4 bases outside the gene matches. Germline assignment: CDR1 LNHDA and CDR2 SQIVND (reference sequence). As DNA, the CDR3 is TGTGCCAGTAGTATGACAGGGGCGAGCACTGAAGCTTTCTTT. This codes for CASSMTGASTEAFF.

The chain recombines TRBV7-9 with TRBJ1-2, with TRBD1 as a possible D gene (5 bases). The CDR3 is made up of 18 amino acids. The germline CDR1 and CDR2 sequences are SEHNR and FQNEAQ (reference sequence). With 4 bases removed from V and 5 bases from J, the gap between germline ends came to 26 bases. The CDR3 DNA is TGTGCCAGCAGCTCCAGATCGGCCGGGGGAGGGTCTGTTTATGGCTACACCTTC. This translates into CASSSRSAGGGSVYGYTF.

The CDR3 reads CAWSPTTQASGNTIYF. For the CDR3, the DNA is TGTGCCTGGAGTCCGACCACACAAGCATCTGGAAACACCATATATTTT. V gene TRBV30 combines with J gene TRBJ1-3; D ambiguous. The germline V gene encodes CDR1 GTSNPN and CDR2 SVGIG (reference sequence). V was trimmed by 2 bases and J by 1 base, leaving 15 bases between them. There are 16 residues in the CDR3.

This clone was seen a few times. The chain employs TRBV7-9 and TRBJ1-3, with no clear D. The CDR3 is 13 amino acids. Trimming left V 3 bases short and J 5 bases short, with 8 bases between. CDR1 and CDR2 (germline): SEHNR, FQNEAQ (reference sequence). Written as DNA, the CDR3 is TGTGCCAGCAGCTTCTTCGGGAGAAACACCATATATTTT. This gives the protein CASSFFGRNTIYF. The whole variable domain, filled in from reference TRBV7-9 and TRBJ1-3, reads DTGVSQNPRHKITKRGQNVTFRCDPISEHNRLYWYRQTLGQGPEFLTYFQNEAQLEKSRLLSDRFSAERPKGSFSTLEIQRTEQGDSAMYLCASSFFGRNTIYFGEGSWLTVV.

The genes are TRBV6-1 and TRBJ2-7, with 13 bases aligning to TRBD2. The CDR3 has 17 residues. The ends lost 1 base at V and 3 bases at J; junction bases unmatched: 6. The germline CDR1 and CDR2 sequences are MNHNS and SASEGT. CDR3 sequence: CASSEGGGLAGFYEQYF. CDR3 nucleotide sequence: TGTGCCAGCAGTGAAGGGGGGGGACTAGCGGGGTTCTACGAGCAGTACTTC.